One T cell receptor (beta chain) is described in this entry. The sample comes from a study of cytomegalovirus exposure and HLA in healthy donors. Germline CDR1 is SGHRS and CDR2 is YFSETQ. V shed 2 bases and J 0 bases; nucleotides not matched to a gene: 9. This CDR3 region has 18 residues. In the PCR, 60 Vbeta and 13 Jbeta primers were used. The protocol was immunoSEQ multiplex PCR, while the TCRdb copy is restricted to in-frame clones and leaves out a portion. The table shows approximately 140,000 clones, with roughly 77% occurring only once. The clonotype comes from a human donor in good health. Sequencing was done on a sample of PBMCs. This rearrangement joins TRBV5-1 to TRBJ1-4; TRBD1 matches 8 bases. The DNA of the CDR3 is TGCGCCAGCAGCTTTACACAGGGGGGCCATGCAACTAATGAAAAACTGTTTTTT. It translates to CASSFTQGGHATNEKLFF.